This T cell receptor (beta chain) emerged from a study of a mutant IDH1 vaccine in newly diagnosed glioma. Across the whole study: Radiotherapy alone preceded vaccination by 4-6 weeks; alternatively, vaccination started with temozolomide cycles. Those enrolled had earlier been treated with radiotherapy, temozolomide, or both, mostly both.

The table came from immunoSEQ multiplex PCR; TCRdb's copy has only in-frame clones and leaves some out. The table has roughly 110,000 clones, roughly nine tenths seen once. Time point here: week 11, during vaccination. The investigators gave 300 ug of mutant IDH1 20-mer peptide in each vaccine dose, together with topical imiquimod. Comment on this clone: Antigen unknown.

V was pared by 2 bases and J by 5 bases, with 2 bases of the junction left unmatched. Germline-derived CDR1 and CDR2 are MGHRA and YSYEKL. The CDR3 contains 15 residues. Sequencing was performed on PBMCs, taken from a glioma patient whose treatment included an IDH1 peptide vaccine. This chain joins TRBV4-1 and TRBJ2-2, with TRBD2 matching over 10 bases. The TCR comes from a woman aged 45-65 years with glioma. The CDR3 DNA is TGCGCCAGCAGCCAACCACTAGCGGGGACCGGGGAGCTGTTTTTT. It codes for CASSQPLAGTGELFF.